These 7 T cell receptor beta chains came from one sample sequenced in a study of human T cells and chemical hapten exposure. TCRdb reprocessed the RACE reads via MiXCR and lists one record per CDR3 protein. The top ten clones hold 4% to 6% of a sample with 60,000 to 70,000 distinct CDR3 sequences, roughly 9.7% of them seen once. Sample time point: pre-sensitization, week 0. Indicated treatment: therapeutic diphenylcyclopropenone sensitization with weekly scalp DPC. The input for sequencing was whole blood, taken in connection with sensitization to the hapten diphenylcyclopropenone (DPC). These receptors all come from a woman aged 45 to 65 with alopecia areata. Some clones in this sample may be carry-over from other donors' samples.

This clonotype was counted between two and nine times. This rearrangement joins TRBV29-1 to TRBJ2-1, with no clear D. CDR3 size: 13 residues. Looked up from germline, CDR1 is SQVTM and CDR2 is ANQGSEA. Trimming removed 4 bases from V and 0 bases from J, with 7 bases in between. CDR3 coding DNA: TGCAGCGTTGTTCGTAACTCCTACAATGAGCAGTTCTTC. Translated: CSVVRNSYNEQFF.

The sample holds many counts of this clonotype. V and J are TRBV7-6 and TRBJ2-1, with D perhaps TRBD1 or TRBD2 (5 bases each). The CDR3 length is 14 residues. Germline V lookup: CDR1 SGHVS, CDR2 FNYEAQ. V lost 5 bases and J lost 7, with 15 bases in between. CDR3 nucleotide sequence: TGTGCCAGCAGCCTCAACCGGGGCTATAATGAGCAGTTCTTC. It is translated as CASSLNRGYNEQFF.

This clonotype showed up just a few times. The genes are TRBV4-3 and TRBJ2-7, with 7 nucleotides matching TRBD1. The CDR3 loop spans 15 amino acids. The germline V gene encodes CDR1 LGHNA and CDR2 YSLEER. The V gene end was trimmed by 1 base and the J gene end by 7 bases; junction bases not matched to a gene: 10. The CDR3 loop is CASSQVLGTALEQYF. The CDR3 DNA reads as TGCGCCAGCAGCCAAGTACTCGGGACAGCCTTAGAGCAGTACTTC.

The chain has TRBV20-1 and TRBJ1-2, with D possibly matching TRBD1 (5 bases). Germline assignment: CDR1 DFQATT and CDR2 SNEGSKA (reference sequence). CDR3 size: 12 residues. CDR3 DNA sequence: TGCAGGGCGCTAGGGGATTACTATGGCTACACCTTC. This gives the protein CRALGDYYGYTF.

This clonotype came up a few times. This rearrangement joins TRBV29-1 to TRBJ2-7, with TRBD2 matching 11 bases. Trimming removed 6 bases from V and 5 bases from J; junction bases left unmatched: 9. The CDR3 spans 14 residues. Germline CDR1 reads SQVTM; CDR2 reads ANQGSEA. In DNA, the CDR3 is TGCAGCGTAATAACTAGCGGGGGTCCCAACGAGCAGTACTTC. This gives the protein CSVITSGGPNEQYF.

The table lists this clonotype with many counts. The V gene is TRBV2, the J gene TRBJ2-2; D might be TRBD1 or TRBD2, each matching 5 bases. The CDR3 is 13 residues long. V was shortened by 6 bases and J by 7 bases, with 12 bases between the two germline ends. In germline, CDR1 is SNHLY, CDR2 FYNNEI. Written as DNA, the CDR3 is TGTGCCAGCAGGACCGGGACGGTCGGGGAGCTGTTTTTT. This gives the protein CASRTGTVGELFF.

This clonotype was observed many times. The chain couples TRBV6-2 or TRBV6-3 to TRBJ2-2; D unresolved. The CDR3 has 15 residues. The germline V and J ends were trimmed by 0 bases and 3 bases, with 8 bases remaining between them. Germline lookup yields CDR1 MNHEY and CDR2 SVGEGT. CDR3 in DNA: TGTGCCAGCAGTTACTCAGGGCCGGACACCGGGGAGCTGTTTTTT. As protein: CASSYSGPDTGELFF.